This T cell receptor beta chain was documented in a study of graft-versus-host responses after intestinal transplantation. Study-wide results and limits: Declines in HvG clones occurring early post-transplant were associated with peak circulating GvH clone levels.

Germline lookup yields CDR1 SEHNR and CDR2 FQNEAQ (reference sequence). The CDR3 extends over 16 amino acids. Trimming took 0 bases from V and 7 from J, leaving 19 bases between them. About this clone itself: The antigen remains unidentified.

Only in-frame clones appear in the TCRdb table, and some are missing; sequencing was by immunoSEQ multiplex PCR. This sample yields around 40,000 clones, of which 75% to 90% are seen a single time; 3.5% belongs to the top ten. J is TRBJ2-7 and V is TRBV7-9; D is perhaps TRBD2 (6 bases). The source of this sequence is a human patient who received an intestinal transplant, so some T cells may come from the graft donor. Sample: PBMCs, taken less than 1,400 days after transplant. The DNA of the CDR3 is TGTGCCAGCAGCTTAGCAGCATCTGGCGGGGCCCGGGAGCAGTACTTC. This sequence encodes CASSLAASGGAREQYF.